This T cell receptor (beta chain) was identified during a study of cytomegalovirus exposure and HLA in healthy donors. This PCR relied on a set of 60 Vbeta primers and 13 Jbeta primers. Assay used: immunoSEQ multiplex PCR; TCRdb lists only in-frame clones, some missing. The sample includes about 130,000 clones, approximately 80% of them seen just once. Germline CDR1 reads LNHDA; CDR2 reads SQIVND (reference sequence). V lost 4 bases and J lost 4, with 20 bases in between. The CDR3 contains 17 residues. The TCR sequence derives from a man between 35 and 55 years old in good health and CMV-seronegative. The V and J genes are TRBV19 and TRBJ1-3; possible D gene TRBD1, 6 bases. Sequences were obtained from PBMCs. CDR3 nucleotides: TGTGCCAGTAGTACCAATTCACCTCGGACAGCCGGAAACACCATATATTTT. Translated: CASSTNSPRTAGNTIYF.